Here is one TCR beta chain with its context. Using RNA transcripts as the source, TCR beta CDR3 regions were amplified. A first-round RT-PCR of the TCR CDR3 used the HTBI primer set. TCRdb fed the multiplex PCR reads into MiXCR, producing one record per CDR3 protein. The data show tens of thousands of distinct CDR3 sequences, just under 50% seen once. These data belong to a study of T cells in Graves' hyperthyroidism and ophthalmopathy. The V gene end was trimmed by 7 bases and the J gene end by 4 bases; junction bases not matched to a gene: 9. CDR1 and CDR2 (germline): WSHSY, SAAADI. The CDR3 contains 14 residues.

The sequencing sample was made of blood. This receptor was identified in a woman between 50 and 59 years old with Graves' hyperthyroidism that later progressed to Graves' ophthalmopathy. V gene TRBV10-2 combines with J gene TRBJ1-1, with 7 bases that match TRBD1. The CDR3 sequence is CASIPTGRSTEAFF. DNA of the CDR3: TGCGCCAGCATTCCGACAGGGAGGAGCACTGAAGCTTTCTTT.